Listed below are T cell receptor beta chains from one sample, sequenced in a study of a mutant IDH1 vaccine in newly diagnosed glioma. Their recognized antigens are unknown. Libraries were prepared by immunoSEQ multiplex PCR; TCRdb keeps only in-frame clonotypes and omits some of them. The sample yields about 90,000 clones, around nine tenths seen once. The input for sequencing was PBMCs, taken from a glioma patient whose treatment included an IDH1 peptide vaccine. These receptors were taken from a woman between 50 and 59 years old with glioma. Each CDR3 is given with its conserved first and last residue. A D gene is named only where the DNA matches it firmly. Not every row has a clone size; where given, it reads once, few, many or a size class.

TRBV10-3	.	.	TRBJ2-7	CATTLGPLYEQYF	TGTGCCACAACGCTAGGACCCCTCTACGAGCAGTACTTC
TRBV5-1	.	.	TRBJ2-1	CASSLWGTRNEQFF	TGCGCCAGCAGCTTGTGGGGGACGCGGAATGAGCAGTTCTTC
TRBV28	.	TRBD1	TRBJ2-2	CASSFDMTGGEHGELFF	TGTGCCAGCAGTTTTGACATGACAGGGGGCGAGCACGGGGAGCTGTTTTTT
TRBV4-1	.	.	TRBJ1-3	CASSQVKGPGNTIYF	TGCGCCAGCAGCCAAGTCAAGGGTCCTGGAAACACCATATATTTT
TRBV28	.	TRBD1	TRBJ2-1	CASRSGGAGNEQFF	TGTGCCAGCAGATCAGGGGGCGCGGGAAATGAGCAGTTCTTC
TRBV7-9	.	.	TRBJ1-5	CASSQGGARQPQHF	TGTGCCAGCAGCCAAGGAGGGGCACGGCAGCCCCAGCATTTT
TRBV28	.	.	TRBJ2-7	CASSLSGGRGYEQYF	TGTGCCAGCAGTTTATCTGGTGGGAGGGGGTACGAGCAGTACTTC
TRBV29-1	.	TRBD2	TRBJ2-7	CSVGGTSGSYEQYF	TGCAGCGTCGGGGGGACTAGCGGGTCCTACGAGCAGTACTTC
TRBV27	.	.	TRBJ1-2	CASTSLANYGYTF	TGTGCCAGCACGAGCCTTGCTAACTATGGCTACACCTTC
TRBV2	.	.	TRBJ2-6	CASSLQGGNVLTF	TGTGCCAGCAGTCTACAGGGTGGCAACGTCCTGACTTTC
TRBV9	once	.	TRBJ1-5	CASSESTAQMPQHF	TGTGCCAGCAGCGAGTCGACAGCCCAGATGCCCCAGCATTTT
TRBV9	.	.	TRBJ1-6	CASSVGPQGTPLHF	TGTGCCAGCAGCGTAGGACCTCAGGGGACACCCCTCCACTTT
TRBV11-1	.	TRBD1	TRBJ2-1	CASRQTGDNEQFF	TGTGCCAGCAGGCAGACAGGGGACAATGAGCAGTTCTTC